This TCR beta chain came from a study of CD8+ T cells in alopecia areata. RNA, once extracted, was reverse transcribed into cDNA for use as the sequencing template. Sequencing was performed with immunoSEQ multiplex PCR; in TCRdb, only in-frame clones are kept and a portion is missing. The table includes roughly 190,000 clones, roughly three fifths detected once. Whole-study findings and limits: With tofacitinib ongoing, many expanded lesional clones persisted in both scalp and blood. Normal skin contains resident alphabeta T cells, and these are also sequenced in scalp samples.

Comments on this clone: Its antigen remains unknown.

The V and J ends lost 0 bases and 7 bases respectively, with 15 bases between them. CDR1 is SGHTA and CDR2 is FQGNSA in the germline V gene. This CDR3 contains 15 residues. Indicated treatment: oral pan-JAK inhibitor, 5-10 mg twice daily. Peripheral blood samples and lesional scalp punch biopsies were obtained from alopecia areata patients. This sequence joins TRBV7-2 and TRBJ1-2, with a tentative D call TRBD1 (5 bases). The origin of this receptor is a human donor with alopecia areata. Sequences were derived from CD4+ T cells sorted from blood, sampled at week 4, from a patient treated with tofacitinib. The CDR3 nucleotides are TGTGCCAGCAGCTTAGCATCCGGGACCCCAGGTGGCTACACCTTC. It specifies CASSLASGTPGGYTF. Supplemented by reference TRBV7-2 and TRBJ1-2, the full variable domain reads GAGVSQSPSNKVTEKGKDVELRCDPISGHTALYWYRQSLGQGLEFLIYFQGNSAPDKSGLPSDRFSAERTGGSVSTLTIQRTQQEDSAVYLCASSLASGTPGGYTFGSGTRLTVV.